These 25 T cell receptor beta chains came from one sample sequenced in a study of blood T cell repertoires in COVID-19. TCRdb's table, derived via immunoSEQ multiplex PCR, lists solely in-frame clones and lacks some. The sample lists about 40,000 clones, 70% to 85% occurring once. Specimen: peripheral blood. Receptors originate from a woman aged 60-75 years with acute or convalescent COVID-19.

The chain has TRBV28 and TRBJ1-2; 7 nucleotides match TRBD1. V trimming: 3 bases; J trimming: 5 bases; junction bases outside the gene matches: 6. CDR3 length equals 14 residues. CDR1 is MDHEN, CDR2 SYDVKM, per germline. This CDR3 is CASSFGGQPYGYTF. The CDR3 bases are TGTGCCAGCAGTTTCGGGGGACAGCCGTATGGCTACACCTTC.

This clone was observed a single time. The chain carries TRBV7-8 and TRBJ1-4; a weak D match, TRBD1 (5 bases). Germline V lookup: CDR1 SGHVS, CDR2 FQNEAQ. CDR3 length: 14 residues. The ends were cut back, 5 bases at V and 5 bases at J, with 12 bases in the middle. The CDR3 region is CASSLDNTNEKLFF. CDR3 DNA: TGTGCCAGCAGCCTGGACAACACAAATGAAAAACTGTTTTTT. The full variable domain, rest sourced from reference TRBV7-8 and TRBJ1-4, is GAGVSQSPRYKVAKRGQDVALRCDPISGHVSLFWYQQALGQGPEFLTYFQNEAQLDKSGLPSDRFFAERPEGSVSTLKIQRTQQEDSAVYLCASSLDNTNEKLFFGSGTQLSVL.

This chain joins TRBV11-3 and TRBJ2-3, with TRBD2 identical over 8 bases. The CDR3 has 18 amino acids. Germline trimming cut 1 base from V and 5 bases from J; bases unmatched to any gene: 14. Per germline, CDR1 SGHNT and CDR2 YENEEA. Here the CDR3 reads CASSLGGSWAGGEDTQYF. The CDR3 DNA follows: TGTGCCAGCAGCTTAGGTGGCAGTTGGGCGGGAGGTGAAGATACGCAGTATTTT.

The V call is TRBV3-1 (or the pseudogene TRBV3-2), the J call TRBJ2-5, with D possibly being TRBD1 (5 bases). This CDR3 is built from 14 residues. CDR1 and CDR2 (germline): LGHDT, YNNKEL (reference sequence). V was pared by 4 bases and J by 2 bases, with 11 bases between. The CDR3 spells CASSLQEMQETQYF. The CDR3, as DNA: TGTGCCAGCAGCCTACAGGAGATGCAAGAGACCCAGTACTTC.

The rearrangement joins TRBV21-1 to TRBJ2-7; no check of the table's D call, TRBD1, against the DNA was made. TRBV21-1 is recorded as a pseudogene. The CDR3 has 12 residues. In DNA form, the CDR3 reads TGTGCCACCAGAAAGGGGACCTACGAGCAGTACTTC. Amino acids: CATRKGTYEQYF.

The chain joins TRBV7-2 to TRBJ2-3; 10 nucleotides agree with TRBD2. CDR3 length equals 17 residues. Looked up from germline, CDR1 is SGHTA and CDR2 is FQGNSA. With V trimmed by 2 bases and J by 1 base, 6 bases remained unmatched. CDR3 DNA: TGTGCCAGCAGCTTACGAGGTAGCGGGGGGCGCACAGATACGCAGTATTTT. The encoded protein is CASSLRGSGGRTDTQYF.

The chain couples TRBV19 to TRBJ2-3; D is undetermined. The CDR3 totals 13 residues. Trimming stripped 7 bases from V and 3 bases from J, with 11 bases between. CDR1 is LNHDA, CDR2 SQIVND, per germline (reference sequence). The CDR3 sequence: CASTRQGTDTQYF. Here the CDR3 DNA reads TGTGCCAGTACCAGACAAGGTACAGATACGCAGTATTTT.

This chain joins TRBV30 and TRBJ1-1; D uncertain. The V end was cut by 3 bases, the J end by 9 bases, with 11 bases between. The CDR3 is 11 residues long. Germline V gene data show CDR1 as GTSNPN and CDR2 as SVGIG (reference sequence). This chain's CDR3 is CAWRGGIKAFF. In DNA form, the CDR3 reads TGTGCCTGGAGGGGAGGGATAAAAGCTTTCTTT. Full variable domain (rest looked up from reference TRBV30 and TRBJ1-1): SQTIHQWPATLVQPVGSPLSLECTVEGTSNPNLYWYRQAAGRGLQLLFYSVGIGQISSEVPQNLSASRPQDRQFILSSKKLLLSDSGFYLCAWRGGIKAFFGQGTRLTVV.

This sequence joins TRBV5-4 and TRBJ2-7, with 10 bases matching TRBD2. Germline values: CDR1 SGHNT, CDR2 YYREEE (reference sequence). J was trimmed by 3 bases and V by 3 bases; bases with no gene match: 15. CDR3 size: 18 residues. The CDR3 DNA follows: TGTGCCAGCAGCTCCGCTCCGGCTAGCGGGAGTGGAAACTACGAGCAGTACTTC. Amino acid sequence: CASSSAPASGSGNYEQYF.

The chain combines TRBV2 with TRBJ2-1, with TRBD1 as a possible D gene (6 bases). CDR1 is SNHLY and CDR2 is FYNNEI in the germline V gene. The V and J ends lost 3 bases and 6 bases respectively, with 12 bases between them. The CDR3 length is 14 residues. The CDR3 DNA follows: TGTGCCAGCAGTGATTTTACAGGGATCAATGAGCAGTTCTTC. Encoded protein: CASSDFTGINEQFF.

CDR3 in amino acids: CASITGDGSNQPQHF. The DNA of the CDR3 is TGTGCCAGTATCACAGGGGATGGAAGCAATCAGCCCCAGCATTTT. The chain couples TRBV19 to TRBJ1-5; the match to TRBD1 covers 7 bases. Germline loops: CDR1 LNHDA, CDR2 SQIVND (reference sequence). Trimming removed 7 bases from V and 1 base from J; junction bases left unmatched: 7. There are 15 residues in the CDR3.

This clone was seen once. V gene TRBV19 combines with J gene TRBJ1-4; 10 bases align to TRBD1. Germline CDR1 reads LNHDA; CDR2 reads SQIVND (reference sequence). The ends lost 6 bases at V and 7 bases at J; junction bases unmatched: 2. The CDR3 is 13 amino acids. Written as DNA, the CDR3 is TGTGCCAGTAGAGGACAGGGGGGTGAAAAACTGTTTTTT. This encodes CASRGQGGEKLFF.

The chain uses TRBV9 and TRBJ2-2; D uncertain. In germline, CDR1 is SGDLS, CDR2 YYNGEE. Trimming cost V 4 bases and J 4 bases, with 11 bases left between them. The CDR3 extends over 14 amino acids. The CDR3 DNA follows: TGTGCCAGCAGCCCCCGCCAGTCCACCGGGGAGCTGTTTTTT. It is translated as CASSPRQSTGELFF.

The chain links TRBV7-9 to TRBJ1-5; D is uncertain. Trimming removed 1 base at V and 2 bases at J, with 12 bases between. From germline, CDR1 is SEHNR and CDR2 FQNEAQ (reference sequence). There are 16 residues in the CDR3. The CDR3 protein is CASSLGEGSRNQPQHF. The DNA for the CDR3 is TGTGCCAGCAGCTTAGGGGAGGGTTCCCGCAATCAGCCCCAGCATTTT.

The rearrangement links TRBV28 to TRBJ1-4, with D hard to call. This CDR3 has 15 residues. Germline lookup yields CDR1 MDHEN and CDR2 SYDVKM. V was trimmed by 1 base and J by 6 bases, leaving 12 bases between them. CDR3 nucleotides: TGTGCCAGCAGTTTATACAGCCTCCCCCATGAAAAACTGTTTTTT. This translates into CASSLYSLPHEKLFF. The whole variable domain, remainder taken from reference TRBV28 and TRBJ1-4, is DVKVTQSSRYLVKRTGEKVFLECVQDMDHENMFWYRQDPGLGLRLIYFSYDVKMKEKGDIPEGYSVSREKKERFSLILESASTNQTSMYLCASSLYSLPHEKLFFGSGTQLSVL.

In this sample, this clone turned up once. This rearrangement joins TRBV5-1 to TRBJ2-1; D is unresolved. V lost 0 bases to trimming and J lost 4 bases, with 8 bases between them. CDR1 and CDR2 from the germline V gene are SGHRS and YFSETQ. The CDR3 is 14 amino acids. As DNA, the CDR3 is TGCGCCAGCAGCTTGGCCAACCTATACAATGAGCAGTTCTTC. Amino acid sequence: CASSLANLYNEQFF.

The chain uses TRBV6-5 and TRBJ1-2; D unresolved. The CDR3 runs 14 residues. In germline, CDR1 is MNHEY, CDR2 SVGAGI. Trimming cost V 0 bases and J 3 bases, with 8 bases left between them. This chain's CDR3 is CASSYSGVDYGYTF. The CDR3 DNA reads as TGTGCCAGCAGTTACTCGGGAGTAGACTATGGCTACACCTTC.

This clone was counted a single time. The rearrangement joins TRBV6-5 to TRBJ1-2, with TRBD1 as a possible D gene (5 bases). The CDR3 spans 13 residues. Trimming stripped 5 bases from V and 5 bases from J, with 12 bases between. Germline CDR1 reads MNHEY; CDR2 reads SVGAGI. The CDR3 protein is CASSTREGYGYTF. The CDR3 region has the DNA TGTGCCAGCAGTACCAGGGAGGGGTATGGCTACACCTTC.

In this sample, this clone turned up a few times. The chain links TRBV3-1 (or the pseudogene TRBV3-2) to TRBJ1-2; D is perhaps TRBD1 (6 bases). Trimming removed 0 bases from V and 0 bases from J, with 14 bases in between. CDR3 size: 17 residues. Germline V gives CDR1 LGHDT, CDR2 YNNKEL (reference sequence). Written as DNA, the CDR3 is TGTGCCAGCAGCCAAGATTACGGACAGTCAGCTAACTATGGCTACACCTTC. This sequence encodes CASSQDYGQSANYGYTF.

This clone is judged medium-sized (0.01 to 0.1%). The chain joins TRBV3-1 (or the pseudogene TRBV3-2) to TRBJ2-7, with 7 bases identical to TRBD2. The V segment lost 5 bases and the J segment 3 bases; nucleotides outside the gene matches: 10. Germline V gene sequence: CDR1 LGHDT, CDR2 YNNKEL (reference sequence). This CDR3 region has 15 residues. CDR3 protein: CASSTLGGVVYEQYF. DNA of the CDR3: TGTGCCAGCAGCACGCTGGGGGGGGTTGTCTACGAGCAGTACTTC.

The chain carries TRBV27 and TRBJ1-6; TRBD1 is a possible D gene (5 bases). Germline assignment: CDR1 MNHEY and CDR2 SMNVEV (reference sequence). The CDR3 runs 14 residues. V lost 2 bases and J lost 10, with 12 bases in between. CDR3 nucleotides: TGTGCCAGCAGTTTACAGGGAGGGTTCTCACCCCTCCACTTT. Protein product: CASSLQGGFSPLHF.

The V and J genes are TRBV30 and TRBJ2-1; 7 bases are shared with TRBD2. The CDR3 has 15 residues. The J segment lost 7 bases and the V segment lost 0 bases, leaving 9 bases of the junction unmatched. CDR1 is GTSNPN and CDR2 is SVGIG in the germline V gene (reference sequence). The CDR3 here is CAWSVGGRVINEQFF. The CDR3 DNA reads TGTGCCTGGAGTGTTGGGGGGAGGGTGATAAATGAGCAGTTCTTC.

The J gene is TRBJ2-5, the V gene TRBV2; D gene uncertain. This CDR3 comprises 12 residues. CDR1 is SNHLY, CDR2 FYNNEI, per germline. V was trimmed by 7 bases and J by 5 bases, leaving 11 bases between them. The CDR3 spells CASMAPLETQYF. The CDR3 region has the DNA TGTGCCAGCATGGCCCCGCTCGAGACCCAGTACTTC.

The chain recombines TRBV7-2 with TRBJ1-5, with 10 bases that match TRBD1. Germline CDR1 SGHTA, CDR2 FQGNSA. With 5 bases clipped from V and 6 bases from J, the junction kept 7 bases outside the gene matches. The CDR3 length is 15 residues. DNA for the CDR3: TGTGCCAGCAGCCCTGGGACAGGGGTATCTCAGCCCCAGCATTTT. This translates into CASSPGTGVSQPQHF. The full variable domain, its missing parts supplied by reference TRBV7-2 and TRBJ1-5, is GAGVSQSPSNKVTEKGKDVELRCDPISGHTALYWYRQSLGQGLEFLIYFQGNSAPDKSGLPSDRFSAERTGGSVSTLTIQRTQQEDSAVYLCASSPGTGVSQPQHFGDGTRLSIL.

The V call is TRBV6-5, the J call TRBJ1-1; 9 bases line up with TRBD1. The junction had 3 bases not matched to a gene; V was cut back by 6 bases and J by 1 base. The CDR3 spans 14 residues. The germline V gene has CDR1 MNHEY and CDR2 SVGAGI. CDR3 DNA sequence: TGTGCCAGCAGGGGGACAGGGAAGAACACTGAAGCTTTCTTT. Translation gives CASRGTGKNTEAFF.